This T cell receptor (beta chain) was documented in a study of blood T cell repertoires in COVID-19. In the original workflow: Estimates of nucleated cell counts were drawn from the amplification of reference gene primers. The method was immunoSEQ multiplex PCR; TCRdb's version includes in-frame clones alone and lacks a portion of them. That table supplies the V and J calls and clone size; D and trimming were determined from the DNA. The sample contains about 430,000 clones, approximately 90% of which appear only once. From germline, CDR1 is MDHEN and CDR2 SYDVKM. Trimming left V 6 bases short and J 2 bases short, with 17 bases between. There are 15 residues in the CDR3.

Material for sequencing was PBMCs or T cells enriched from blood (not recorded which). The TCR was taken from a man aged 25-45 years who had recovered from COVID-19. V gene TRBV28 combines with J gene TRBJ2-7; tentative D call: TRBD2 (6 bases). For the CDR3, the DNA is TGTGCCAGCAGGACAAGTCTAGCGCGGACCTACGAGCAGTACTTC. Encoded protein: CASRTSLARTYEQYF.